One and the same sample provided the 31 T cell receptor beta chains below, sequenced in a study of T cells in Graves' hyperthyroidism and ophthalmopathy. Researchers amplified the TCR beta CDR3 regions from RNA transcripts. The study used the HTBI primer set for a first-round RT-PCR of the TCR CDR3. TCRdb passed the multiplex PCR reads through MiXCR, listing each CDR3 protein once. The data show 300,000 to 450,000 distinct CDR3 sequences, approximately 14% seen once. Sequences were obtained from blood. The source is a woman aged 55-69 years with Graves' hyperthyroidism.

The genes are TRBV18 and TRBJ1-2; 9 bases align to TRBD1. CDR3 length: 14 residues. After removal of 5 bases from V and 6 bases from J, the junction contained 7 bases not matched to a gene. Germline V gene data show CDR1 as KGHSH and CDR2 as LQKENI. DNA for the CDR3: TGTGCCAGCTCATCCGGGACAGGGAACGATGGCTACACCTTC. This encodes CASSSGTGNDGYTF. Looking up the rest from reference TRBV18 and TRBJ1-2 gives the full variable domain: NAGVMQNPRHLVRRRGQEARLRCSPMKGHSHVYWYRQLPEEGLKFMVYLQKENIIDESGMPKERFSAEFPKEGPSILRIQQVVRGDSAAYFCASSSGTGNDGYTFGSGTRLTVV.

This clonotype was seen repeatedly, ten times or more. The J gene is TRBJ1-5, the V gene TRBV3-1; no clear D. Trimming pared 7 bases from V and 5 bases from J, leaving 12 bases between. From germline, CDR1 is LGHDT and CDR2 YNNKEL (reference sequence). The CDR3 runs to 13 residues. CDR3 nucleotides: TGTGCCAGCACCCCTGACTCCGATCAGCCCCAGCATTTT. Translation: CASTPDSDQPQHF.

This clonotype was found many times. V is TRBV28 and J is TRBJ1-3; D is uncertain. V lost 2 bases to trimming and J lost 0 bases, with 5 bases between them. CDR3 size: 14 residues. The germline gives CDR1 MDHEN, CDR2 SYDVKM. The CDR3 loop is CASSLRTSGNTIYF. The CDR3 nucleotides read TGTGCCAGCAGTTTAAGGACCTCTGGAAACACCATATATTTT.

The genes are TRBV6-1 and TRBJ2-6; D remains unclear. The V gene lost 2 bases and the J gene lost 4 bases, with 6 bases spanning the gap. The CDR3 spans 14 residues. Germline lookup yields CDR1 MNHNS and CDR2 SASEGT. CDR3 sequence (DNA): TGTGCCAGCAGTGAACCTGGGGGGGCCAACGTCCTGACTTTC. Translated, it gives CASSEPGGANVLTF.

The genes are TRBV7-3 and TRBJ2-1, with TRBD2 matching 7 bases. J was trimmed by 0 bases and V by 6 bases; bases with no gene match: 5. CDR1 SGHTA and CDR2 FQGTGA come from the germline V gene. The CDR3 runs 15 residues. In DNA form, the CDR3 reads TGTGCCAGCAGGAACGGGGGGAGCTCCTACAATGAGCAGTTCTTC. Amino acids: CASRNGGSSYNEQFF. The full variable domain, its missing parts supplied by reference TRBV7-3 and TRBJ2-1, is GAGVSQTPSNKVTEKGKYVELRCDPISGHTALYWYRQSLGQGPEFLIYFQGTGAADDSGLPNDRFFAVRPEGSVSTLKIQRTERGDSAVYLCASRNGGSSYNEQFFGPGTRLTVL.

The table lists this clonotype with many counts. The J gene is TRBJ2-7, the V gene TRBV27; TRBD1 matches 8 bases. Trimming at V came to 1 base and at J to 3 bases, leaving 2 bases not matched to a gene. The CDR3 is 14 amino acids. Germline CDR1 reads MNHEY; CDR2 reads SMNVEV (reference sequence). The CDR3 bases are TGTGCCAGCAGTTTATTCGGGACAGGCTACGAGCAGTACTTC. It translates to CASSLFGTGYEQYF.

V and J are TRBV4-1 and TRBJ1-2; TRBD1 might be the D (5 bases). Germline-derived CDR1 and CDR2 are MGHRA and YSYEKL. The CDR3 contains 14 residues. V was pared by 4 bases and J by 1 base, with 10 bases between. For the CDR3, the DNA is TGCGCCAGCAGCCTGACAGTTTTTAACTATGGCTACACCTTC. Its translation: CASSLTVFNYGYTF.

The chain has TRBV28 and TRBJ2-1; D is unclear. V was shortened by 7 bases and J by 7 bases, with 14 bases between the two germline ends. Germline V gene data show CDR1 as MDHEN and CDR2 as SYDVKM. This CDR3 region has 13 residues. The CDR3 DNA reads TGTGCCAGCACCTCCGTCCTGAGTAATGAGCAGTTCTTC. Amino acids: CASTSVLSNEQFF.

The gene calls are TRBV19 and TRBJ1-2; TRBD1 matches at 12 bases. Germline V gives CDR1 LNHDA, CDR2 SQIVND (reference sequence). Germline trimming cut 6 bases from V and 7 bases from J; bases unmatched to any gene: 6. The CDR3 covers 14 residues. The DNA of the CDR3 is TGTGCCAGTAGACCGGGACAGGGGGCAGTTGGCTACACCTTC. Its protein is CASRPGQGAVGYTF.

This clonotype was counted many times. This chain links TRBV12-3 or TRBV12-4 with TRBJ1-1, with D perhaps matching TRBD1 (5 bases). V was shortened by 5 bases and J by 1 base, with 11 bases between the two germline ends. The CDR3 contains 14 residues. CDR3: CASSRGHANTEAFF. In DNA, the CDR3 is TGTGCCAGCAGTCGAGGACATGCGAACACTGAAGCTTTCTTT.

This clonotype was counted many times. CDR3 sequence (DNA): TGTGCCAGCAGTGTTCAGGGACTCTATGGCTACACCTTC. This encodes CASSVQGLYGYTF. The chain links TRBV2 to TRBJ1-2, with a tentative D call TRBD1 (5 bases). This CDR3 spans 13 amino acids. V shed 4 bases and J shed 4 bases, with 10 bases lying between them. In germline, CDR1 is SNHLY, CDR2 FYNNEI.

This clonotype was observed a few times. This may come from a read error, since a much larger clone is one base off. This chain connects TRBV12-3 or TRBV12-4 to TRBJ2-2; a possible D gene is TRBD1 (6 bases). V lost 6 bases, J lost 3 bases, and 8 bases lay in between. CDR3 length: 13 residues. The CDR3 loop is CASRRQDTGELFF. In nucleotides, the CDR3 is TGTGCCAGCAGGCGACAGGACACCGGGGAGCTGTTTTTT.

As regards this clonotype: Germline is not matched at one junction end, which may reflect a read error. The chain carries TRBV10-1 and TRBJ1-6, with 9 bases that match TRBD1. Germline CDR1 is WNHNN and CDR2 is SYGVQD (reference sequence). CDR3 length equals 15 residues. DNA of the CDR3: TGTGCCAGCAGTGAGTCGGGACAGGGTAATTCACCCCTCCACTTT. Translating gives CASSESGQGNSPLHF.

This clonotype has ten or more counts. The CDR3 reads CASSPSSGIQYF. Written as DNA, the CDR3 is TGTGCCAGCAGCCCCAGTAGCGGAATTCAGTATTTT. The chain recombines TRBV7-9 with TRBJ2-3; tentative D call: TRBD2 (6 bases). V lost 5 bases, J lost 12 bases, and 15 bases lay in between. Germline values: CDR1 SEHNR, CDR2 FQNEAQ (reference sequence). CDR3 length: 12 residues. Filled out from reference TRBV7-9 and TRBJ2-3, the complete variable domain reads DTGVSQNPRHKITKRGQNVTFRCDPISEHNRLYWYRQTLGQGPEFLTYFQNEAQLEKSRLLSDRFSAERPKGSFSTLEIQRTEQGDSAMYLCASSPSSGIQYFGPGTRLTVL.

This clonotype has at least ten counts. This chain connects TRBV2 to TRBJ1-5, with TRBD1 as a possible D gene (6 bases). The CDR3 runs 15 residues. Trimming took off 4 bases at V and 3 bases at J, with 13 bases between the two ends. Germline V gene lookup returns CDR1 SNHLY and CDR2 FYNNEI. The CDR3 here is CASSVDRKDNQPQHF. The CDR3 DNA reads as TGTGCCAGCAGTGTCGACAGGAAGGACAATCAGCCCCAGCATTTT.

This clonotype occurred many times. The chain recombines TRBV7-2 with TRBJ2-7, with TRBD1 matching over 9 bases. V lost 3 bases and J lost 4; bases outside the gene matches: 7. The CDR3 totals 15 residues. CDR1 and CDR2 (germline): SGHTA, FQGNSA. The chain's CDR3 is CASSFTGGSGYEQYF. The CDR3 DNA follows: TGTGCCAGCAGCTTTACAGGGGGCAGTGGGTACGAGCAGTACTTC.

The CDR3 spells CASSYRGRGVTKNIQYF. The CDR3 DNA reads as TGTGCCAGCAGTTACAGGGGGCGGGGGGTTACGAAAAACATTCAGTACTTC. The chain combines TRBV6-2 or TRBV6-3 with TRBJ2-4, with D tentatively TRBD2 (8 bases). The CDR3 has 17 residues. V gave up 2 bases and J gave up 4 bases, with 18 bases separating them. Germline V CDR1 and CDR2: MNHEY, SVGEGT.

This clonotype was recorded at least ten times. A much larger clone is a single base away; this may be a read error. The chain uses TRBV11-2 and TRBJ2-7; D is undetermined. The CDR3 covers 11 residues. Per the germline V gene, CDR1 is SGHAT and CDR2 is FQNNGV. The ends were cut back, 5 bases at V and 3 bases at J, with 5 bases in the middle. The CDR3, as DNA: TGTGCCAGCAGCCTCCTCTACGAGCAGTACTTC. Amino acid sequence: CASSLLYEQYF. The full variable domain, its missing parts supplied by reference TRBV11-2 and TRBJ2-7, is EAGVAQSPRYKIIEKRQSVAFWCNPISGHATLYWYQQILGQGPKLLIQFQNNGVVDDSQLPKDRFSAERLKGVDSTLKIQPAKLEDSAVYLCASSLLYEQYFGPGTRLTVT.

The sample holds many counts of this clonotype. The chain combines TRBV19 with TRBJ2-1; tentative D call: TRBD2 (6 bases). Trimming removed 5 bases from V and 4 bases from J, with 9 bases in between. Germline CDR1 reads LNHDA; CDR2 reads SQIVND (reference sequence). This CDR3 contains 13 residues. This chain's CDR3 is CASSRTIYNEQFF. CDR3 sequence (DNA): TGTGCCAGTAGTCGGACTATATACAATGAGCAGTTCTTC.

Many counts were recorded for this clonotype. This chain uses TRBV20-1 with TRBJ2-3; 8 bases are a match to TRBD1. The CDR3 spans 14 residues. Trimming cost V 6 bases and J 0 bases; bases outside gene matches: 5. The V gene's germline CDR1 is DFQATT and CDR2 SNEGSKA (reference sequence). The CDR3 region is CSATGQESTDTQYF. CDR3 nucleotide sequence: TGCAGTGCCACGGGACAGGAAAGCACAGATACGCAGTATTTT.

This clonotype was detected only a few times. The conserved final phenylalanine or tryptophan is absent from the CDR3, which likely points to a read error. The chain links TRBV11-2 to TRBJ2-3; TRBD1 might be the D (6 bases). The V and J ends lost 10 bases and 2 bases respectively, with 16 bases between them. CDR3 length: 14 residues. CDR1 is SGHAT, CDR2 FQNNGV, per germline. CDR3 sequence reads: CATETGSYTDTQYL. CDR3 in DNA: TGTGCCACCGAGACAGGCTCCTACACAGATACGCAGTATCTT.

There are a few counts of this clonotype. The chain employs TRBV20-1 and TRBJ2-7; D not resolved. The CDR3 has 11 residues. Trimming cost V 0 bases and J 4 bases, with 4 bases left between them. Germline V gene data show CDR1 as DFQATT and CDR2 as SNEGSKA (reference sequence). CDR3 bases: TGCAGTGCTAGAGATGGTTACGAGCAGTACTTC. It yields the protein CSARDGYEQYF.

This clonotype has just a few counts. The chain joins TRBV13 to TRBJ2-7, with 7 bases fitting TRBD1. The J segment lost 7 bases and the V segment lost 4 bases, leaving 16 bases of the junction unmatched. In germline, CDR1 is PRHDT, CDR2 FYEKMQ (reference sequence). This CDR3 contains 16 residues. The CDR3, as DNA: TGTGCCAGCAGCTCCAAGACCGGGACAGCCTTCGCGGAGCAGTACTTC. Amino acid sequence: CASSSKTGTAFAEQYF.

This clonotype was seen at least ten times. J is TRBJ2-5 and V is TRBV5-1; tentative D call: TRBD1 (6 bases). CDR1 is SGHRS and CDR2 is YFSETQ in the germline V gene. Deletions cut 3 bases from V and 6 bases from J, with 12 bases between. The CDR3 is 13 residues long. CDR3 coding DNA: TGCGCCAGCAGCTCCCGGACAGTTCAGACCCAGTACTTC. This sequence encodes CASSSRTVQTQYF.

In regard to this clonotype: At one of its ends the junction is not consistent with the germline gene, which may arise from a read error. This chain uses TRBV11-2 with TRBJ2-7; the D is unclear. Germline CDR1 reads SGHAT; CDR2 reads FQNNGV. The CDR3 loop spans 14 amino acids. The CDR3 loop is CASSPRSSSYEQYF. The CDR3 nucleotides read TGCGCCAGCAGCCCCCGCTCTAGCTCCTACGAGCAGTACTTC.

This clonotype was recorded at least ten times. The genes are TRBV28 and TRBJ1-4; D is uncertain. The CDR3 consists of 14 residues. The germline gives CDR1 MDHEN, CDR2 SYDVKM. Trimming removed 5 bases at V and 6 bases at J, with 13 bases between. For the CDR3, the DNA is TGTGCCAGCAGTAGTCATGGACGGGATGAAAAACTGTTTTTT. It yields the protein CASSSHGRDEKLFF.

This clonotype was seen repeatedly, ten times or more. The chain is built from TRBV30 and TRBJ1-5; the D gene is possibly TRBD1 (5 bases). Trimming took 0 bases from V and 11 from J, leaving 17 bases between them. Per germline, CDR1 GTSNPN and CDR2 SVGIG (reference sequence). The CDR3 runs to 14 residues. The CDR3: CAWSVGGAQWAQHF. The CDR3 bases are TGTGCCTGGAGTGTCGGGGGTGCCCAATGGGCCCAGCATTTT.

V usage is TRBV24-1 and J usage is TRBJ2-6; D possibly corresponds to TRBD1 (5 bases). CDR1 is KGHDR and CDR2 is SFDVKD in the germline V gene. The CDR3 has 17 residues. Trimming took 4 bases from V and 0 from J, leaving 12 bases between them. The CDR3, as DNA: TGTGCCACCAGTGACCCTGGGGCAGACTCTGGGGCCAACGTCCTGACTTTC. Amino acid sequence: CATSDPGADSGANVLTF.

This clonotype was picked up many times. The V call is TRBV9, the J call TRBJ2-1; 8 bases are shared with TRBD2. Germline V gives CDR1 SGDLS, CDR2 YYNGEE. Unmatched junction bases numbered 7, after V lost 2 bases and J lost 9 bases. The CDR3 totals 14 residues. CDR3 in DNA: TGTGCCAGCAGCGTGGTCGGGAGGGCCTCTGAGCAGTTCTTC. It translates to CASSVVGRASEQFF.

The V and J genes are TRBV12-3 or TRBV12-4 and TRBJ2-7, with TRBD2 identical over 7 bases. CDR3 length: 16 amino acids. V lost 2 bases and J lost 5; bases outside the gene matches: 12. The CDR3 here is CASSLYSGGGIHEQYF. CDR3 DNA: TGTGCCAGCAGTTTATATTCCGGGGGAGGGATCCACGAGCAGTACTTC.

This clonotype was seen repeatedly, ten times or more. CDR3 coding DNA: TGTGCCAGCAGTTACTCGGGAAACAGGGGGTTAACTTCCAGTGAGCAGTTCTTC. This encodes CASSYSGNRGLTSSEQFF. The chain joins TRBV6-6 to TRBJ2-1, with 8 bases matching TRBD1. Per germline, CDR1 MNHNY and CDR2 SVGAGI (reference sequence). The trim removed 0 bases at V and 9 bases at J, leaving 16 bases unmatched. The CDR3 totals 18 residues.